This record looks at one TCR beta chain sequence and its context. Its antigen is unidentified. Germline V lookup: CDR1 SGHVS, CDR2 FNYEAQ. The CDR3 extends over 18 amino acids. J gave up 5 bases and V 1 base, and 14 bases lay outside the gene matches. These data come from a study of Graves' ophthalmopathy and Graves' hyperthyroidism. The overall study: Hyperthyroidism was considered stable when no ophthalmopathy appeared within 18 months of follow-up. Study-level results: Ophthalmopathy progression was predicted by the model at less than 71% sensitivity and 72.22% specificity. Appearing in blood as well were most expanded thyroid clonotypes above 0.001 frequency.

The study amplified TCR beta CDR3 regions using RNA transcripts. RT-PCR was first run with HTBI primers, then multiplex PCR in a second round. One entry per CDR3 protein, called by TCRdb with MiXCR from the multiplex PCR reads. The data show around 1.1 million distinct CDR3 sequences, about 38% seen once. This rearrangement joins TRBV7-6 to TRBJ2-5; 9 bases match TRBD2. Sample: peripheral blood or thyroid tissue (not recorded which). The TCR sequence derives from an adult man with Graves' hyperthyroidism. This chain's CDR3 is CASSLGLAGARPKETQYF. Written as DNA, the CDR3 is TGTGCCAGCAGCTTAGGATTAGCGGGGGCGAGACCCAAGGAGACCCAGTACTTC.